This is a list of T cell receptor beta chains from one sample in a study of blood T cell repertoires in COVID-19. This table comes from immunoSEQ multiplex PCR, and its TCRdb copy is limited to in-frame clones, with some not included. Of over 450,000 clones listed, 75% to 90% are singletons. Sequencing was done on a sample of peripheral blood. The receptors come from a man aged 18 to 29 with COVID-19, enrolled during active disease. The CDR3 runs from the conserved cysteine through the conserved F or W. A D gene is named only where the DNA matches it firmly.

>TRBJ1-6|TRBV19|NA
TGTGCCAGTAGTGGGACAAGCGATAATTCACCCCTCCACTTT
CASSGTSDNSPLHF
>TRBJ1-6|TRBV30|NA
TGTGCCTGGAGTGTACGTCCAGGGGATTCACCCCTCCACTTT
CAWSVRPGDSPLHF
>TRBJ2-5|TRBV5-1|NA
TGCGCCAGCAGCTTGGCCTCTATCGAGCGGGAGACCCAGTACTTC
CASSLASIERETQYF
>TRBJ2-3|TRBV5-8|TRBD2
TGTGCCAGCAGCCCAGGACTAGCGGGAGGTCCGGATACGCAGTATTTT
CASSPGLAGGPDTQYF
>TRBJ2-7|TRBV5-4|TRBD2
TGTGCCAGCAGCTTGGGGACTAGCATCTACGAGCAGTACTTC
CASSLGTSIYEQYF
>TRBJ1-2|TRBV2|TRBD1
TGTGCCAGCAGTCCGGGACAGCCTTGGATTCCCTTC
CASSPGQPWIPF
>TRBJ2-1|TRBV9|TRBD2
TGTGCCAGCAGCCCTCGGGGCAGCGGGGGCTTCAATGAGCAGTTCTTC
CASSPRGSGGFNEQFF
>TRBJ2-2|TRBV6-5|NA
TGTGCCAGCAGTTATTACGGGGGGGAGCTGTTTTTT
CASSYYGGELFF
>TRBJ2-7|TRBV11-2|TRBD2
TGTGCCAGCAGCACCAGGACTAGCGAGGGCAACGAGCAGTACTTC
CASSTRTSEGNEQYF
>TRBJ1-2|TRBV20-1|TRBD1
TGCAGTGCTAGTAAGGGACAGAAGGATGGCTACACCTTC
CSASKGQKDGYTF